Listed below are T cell receptor beta chains from one sample, sequenced in a study of blood T cell repertoires in COVID-19. Libraries were prepared by immunoSEQ multiplex PCR; TCRdb keeps only in-frame clonotypes and omits some of them. This sample has almost 40,000 clones, with approximately 85% found just once. Input material: peripheral blood. The source is a man aged 55 to 69 with acute or convalescent COVID-19. CDR3s leave out the opening cysteine and the closing phenylalanine or tryptophan. Fields, in order: V gene, J gene, CDR3 protein.

v_call: TRBV7-6; j_call: TRBJ2-1; cdr3_aa: ASSLATSGRGNEQF
v_call: TRBV4-2; j_call: TRBJ2-5; cdr3_aa: ASSQEQRGGSETQY
v_call: TRBV6-4; j_call: TRBJ2-4; cdr3_aa: ASRTTGTEIVAKNIQY
v_call: TRBV28; j_call: TRBJ1-5; cdr3_aa: ASRNRGNQPQH
v_call: TRBV5-1; j_call: TRBJ2-3; cdr3_aa: ASSLTAPGTGGGTDTQY
v_call: TRBV30; j_call: TRBJ1-5; cdr3_aa: AWSGSQGQPQH
v_call: TRBV29-1; j_call: TRBJ1-2; cdr3_aa: SVDGADQGGYT
v_call: TRBV6-5; j_call: TRBJ2-2; cdr3_aa: ASSYRSGGAAGELF
v_call: TRBV29-1; j_call: TRBJ1-1; cdr3_aa: SVAWGMNTEAF
v_call: TRBV11-2; j_call: TRBJ2-3; cdr3_aa: ASSLLQNTDTQY
v_call: TRBV5-1; j_call: TRBJ1-4; cdr3_aa: ASSLTGGGEKLF
v_call: TRBV28; j_call: TRBJ1-6; cdr3_aa: ASSSVSGQPLSAPLH
v_call: TRBV28; j_call: TRBJ1-2; cdr3_aa: ASSLGQGNYGYT
v_call: TRBV3-1/TRBV3-2; j_call: TRBJ2-5; cdr3_aa: ASSQERRGEWEETQY
v_call: TRBV5-1; j_call: TRBJ2-7; cdr3_aa: ASSSLGTYEQY
v_call: TRBV6-5; j_call: TRBJ1-2; cdr3_aa: ASGAPWGLGYT
v_call: TRBV9; j_call: TRBJ1-4; cdr3_aa: ASSQGQGATNEKLF
v_call: TRBV29-1; j_call: TRBJ2-7; cdr3_aa: NSPPFDRPSSYEQY
v_call: TRBV11-2; j_call: TRBJ2-3; cdr3_aa: ASSPASLPSTDTQY
v_call: TRBV7-2; j_call: TRBJ2-5; cdr3_aa: ASSSGLAGTQY
v_call: TRBV5-1; j_call: TRBJ2-1; cdr3_aa: ASSLGPGQGAFNEQF
v_call: TRBV25-1; j_call: TRBJ2-6; cdr3_aa: ASREGAGANVLT
v_call: TRBV2; j_call: TRBJ2-5; cdr3_aa: ASSGRWRVQETQY
v_call: TRBV18; j_call: TRBJ1-1; cdr3_aa: ASSPGENLEAF
v_call: TRBV4-3; j_call: TRBJ1-3; cdr3_aa: ASSPTGAGNTIY
v_call: TRBV5-1; j_call: TRBJ1-1; cdr3_aa: ASSLVTGTLTEAF
v_call: TRBV9; j_call: TRBJ1-2; cdr3_aa: ASSAVNYGYT
v_call: TRBV19; j_call: TRBJ1-5; cdr3_aa: ASKGLLRDQPQH
v_call: TRBV7-6; j_call: TRBJ2-2; cdr3_aa: ASSLQSGGLNTGELF
v_call: TRBV11-2; j_call: TRBJ1-1; cdr3_aa: ASSLDQGITEAF
v_call: TRBV28; j_call: TRBJ1-2; cdr3_aa: ASSNRERDREGYT
v_call: TRBV5-1; j_call: TRBJ1-4; cdr3_aa: ASRVENRNEKLF
v_call: TRBV28; j_call: TRBJ2-1; cdr3_aa: ATNLLGTYTLNEQF
v_call: TRBV9; j_call: TRBJ2-1; cdr3_aa: ASSDPGTSGSDEQF
v_call: TRBV11-3; j_call: TRBJ2-3; cdr3_aa: ASSPSTDTQY
v_call: TRBV6-5; j_call: TRBJ2-7; cdr3_aa: ASTNQGRNEQY
v_call: TRBV27; j_call: TRBJ1-1; cdr3_aa: ASTSYRGSVRNTEAF
v_call: TRBV2; j_call: TRBJ2-1; cdr3_aa: ARPGLAGGIEQF
v_call: TRBV5-1; j_call: TRBJ1-5; cdr3_aa: ANYEAPSDQPQH
v_call: TRBV19; j_call: TRBJ2-2; cdr3_aa: ASSIIRGGGTGELF
v_call: TRBV30; j_call: TRBJ2-6; cdr3_aa: AWSTTGDSGANVLT
v_call: TRBV5-1; j_call: TRBJ2-7; cdr3_aa: ASSFGLEQY
v_call: TRBV20-1; j_call: TRBJ1-2; cdr3_aa: SASSPAGEHGYT
v_call: TRBV7-9; j_call: TRBJ2-1; cdr3_aa: ASSFRLAGYNEQF
v_call: TRBV4-2; j_call: TRBJ2-7; cdr3_aa: ASSQDRTAYEQY
v_call: TRBV15; j_call: TRBJ2-6; cdr3_aa: ATSREGQASSGANVLT
v_call: TRBV6-5; j_call: TRBJ2-2; cdr3_aa: ASRERNTGELF
v_call: TRBV18; j_call: TRBJ2-7; cdr3_aa: ASSPGGMRTDEQY
v_call: TRBV19; j_call: TRBJ2-3; cdr3_aa: ATVPRLKRADTQY
v_call: TRBV6-6; j_call: TRBJ2-2; cdr3_aa: ASRDQGASGELF
v_call: TRBV9; j_call: TRBJ2-1; cdr3_aa: ASSASSSGGSLLSYNEQF
v_call: TRBV3-1/TRBV3-2; j_call: TRBJ1-1; cdr3_aa: ASSRGQTNTEAF
v_call: TRBV9; j_call: TRBJ2-1; cdr3_aa: ASSQRGLSNYNEQF